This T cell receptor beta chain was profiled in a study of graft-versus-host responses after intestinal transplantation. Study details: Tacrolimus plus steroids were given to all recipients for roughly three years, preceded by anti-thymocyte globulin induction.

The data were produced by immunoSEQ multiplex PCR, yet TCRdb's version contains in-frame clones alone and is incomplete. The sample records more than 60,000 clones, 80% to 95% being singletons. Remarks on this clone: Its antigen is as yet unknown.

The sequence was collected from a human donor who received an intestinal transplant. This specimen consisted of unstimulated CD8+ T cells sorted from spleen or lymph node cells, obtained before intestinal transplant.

CDR3 sequence: CASSPRTGGDYGYTF. The CDR3 DNA reads as TGTGCCAGCAGCCCAAGGACAGGGGGCGACTATGGCTACACCTTC. The chain uses TRBV9 and TRBJ1-2, with 11 bases identical to TRBD1. This CDR3 has 15 amino acids. The germline CDR1 and CDR2 sequences are SGDLS and YYNGEE. The J segment lost 3 bases and the V segment lost 4 bases, leaving 5 bases of the junction unmatched.